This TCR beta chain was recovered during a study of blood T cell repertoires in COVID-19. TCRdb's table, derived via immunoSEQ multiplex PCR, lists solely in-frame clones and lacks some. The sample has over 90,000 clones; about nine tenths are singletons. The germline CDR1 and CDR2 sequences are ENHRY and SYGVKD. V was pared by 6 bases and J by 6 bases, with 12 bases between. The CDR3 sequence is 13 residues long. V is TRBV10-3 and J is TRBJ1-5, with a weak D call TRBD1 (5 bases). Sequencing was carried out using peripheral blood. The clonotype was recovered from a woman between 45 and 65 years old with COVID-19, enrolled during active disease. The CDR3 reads CAIRGREGQPQHF. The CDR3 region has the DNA TGTGCCATCAGGGGCAGGGAGGGTCAGCCCCAGCATTTT.